The T cell receptor (beta chain) described here comes from a study of cytomegalovirus exposure and HLA in healthy donors. As for the study in general: Across more than 350 genotyped donors, about 80% landed in the Caucasian-associated ancestry cluster.

Points from the study as a whole: Association of a missense DCLRE1C variant with TCR beta V- and J-gene trimming was reported in a later analysis. Across all donors, roughly uniform sequencing depth was an assumption of the presence/absence analyses. In a later analysis, at a false discovery rate of 0.05, under 20,000 TCR beta sequences matched HLA alleles.

PCR was performed using 60 Vbeta and 13 Jbeta primers. Here immunoSEQ multiplex PCR was the method, and the copy in TCRdb shows in-frame clones only, minus some. Seen here are 100,000 or so clones, approximately 57% observed once, and the top ten hold approximately 6%. Note on this clone: Antigen unknown.

This CDR3 has 17 residues. V usage is TRBV21-1 and J usage is TRBJ1-1; the table assigns TRBD1, which was not confirmed against the DNA. TRBV21-1 represents a pseudogene. This sequence was found in a woman under 40 in good health and CMV-seronegative. The sample comprised PBMCs. CDR3 nucleotides: TGTGCCAGCAGCAAAAAGTCCTTTGCCAGAACCCACACTGAAGCTTTCTTT. Its protein product is CASSKKSFARTHTEAFF.